This TCR beta chain was sequenced during a study of CD8+ T cells in alopecia areata. General study points: Patients showed less clear TCR sequence sharing than mice, possibly partly because of HLA diversity. An increase in clonality over normal scalp was evident in lesional scalp, especially alopecia totalis/universalis.

Extracted RNA was reverse transcribed into cDNA, the sequencing template. The data were produced by immunoSEQ multiplex PCR, yet TCRdb's version contains in-frame clones alone and is incomplete. The table has 120,000 or so clones, around 48% seen once; the top ten hold roughly a tenth. Those with alopecia areata gave lesional scalp punch biopsies and peripheral blood. About this clone itself: The antigen is undetermined. The sample holds other DNA sequences that translate to the same CDR3.

This sequence was found in a human donor with alopecia areata. The sample consisted of NKG2D-low CD8+ T cells sorted from blood.

The CDR3: CSVDTGELFF. The CDR3 DNA sequence: TGCAGCGTCGACACCGGGGAGCTGTTTTTT. The chain recombines TRBV29-1 with TRBJ2-2; no clear D gene. Trimming pared 6 bases from V and 3 bases from J, leaving 2 bases between. The V gene's germline CDR1 is SQVTM and CDR2 ANQGSEA. The CDR3 extends over 10 amino acids.